This T cell receptor (beta chain) was captured in a study of cytomegalovirus exposure and HLA in healthy donors (dated by TCRdb to the late 2010s). Some background on the complete study: An earlier analysis of roughly 500 of the donors reported more than 250 Gb of sequence data and roughly 110 million unique TCR beta sequences from 150 million to 200 million T cells. Roughly 300 gigabases of sequencing data and around 88 million unique TCR sequences made up an early release that covered fewer than 650 HLA-typed donors. Of the 300 to 450 genotyped donors, 65% to 90% fell in the genetic ancestry cluster associated with self-reported Caucasian donors. The study was designed to test whether signatures of past pathogen exposure could be identified by cataloging public T cell receptors. The study used immunosequencing to profile the T cell repertoires of several hundred subjects and linked those repertoires to cytomegalovirus serostatus. In addition to the first cohort of 666 subjects, a separate validation cohort of 120 different subjects was used. High-throughput TCR immunosequencing, statistical association of individual TCRs with disease status, and machine learning were combined to predict cytomegalovirus infection status. A later analysis re-examined previously published TCR beta repertoires from more than 650 donors and added high-resolution HLA genotyping to investigate patterns of TCR occurrence. The later analysis used no new phenotypic data to find candidate immune exposures, relying instead on TCR beta sequences and their occurrence across donors. An earlier analysis of around 540 of the donors applied high-throughput TCR beta sequencing to assess whether each TCR beta V gene segment acted as functional or pseudogenic. Donor age, sex, ethnicity and CMV serostatus were compiled together with the repertoire data. Genome-wide SNP genotypes for about 55% of the roughly 670 donors were used in a later genetic analysis, which treated that subset as a discovery cohort. Every discovery cohort repertoire had been produced on one sequencing platform. Class I and class II HLA loci were covered by the typing at four-digit resolution. Typing coverage varied by locus: roughly 620-630 donors for A, B, C, DRB1 and DQB1; about 520 for DQA1; more than 600 for DPA1; roughly 470 for DPB1. Four or five DR-DQ haplotypes were treated as single units for association and clustering because of strong linkage in the cohort. Among roughly 400 genotyped donors of the cohort, an average of around 220,000 unique TCR beta nucleotide sequences was sequenced per donor, of which about 18% were non-productive.

This clone was seen a handful of times. The antigen it recognizes is unknown. Nothing much larger sits one base from this clone, and base qualities are not available. The investigation overall reported the following: In a later genetic analysis, fewer N-insertions in productive TCRs were reported among donors in an Asian-associated ancestry cluster than the approximately 670-donor mean. In a later analysis, several top co-occurrence clusters were reported to appear linked to parvovirus B19, influenza, CMV and Epstein-Barr virus. Some IMGT-functional V segments, including TRBV6-2 and TRBV6-3, could not be told apart with the 87-base-pair reads, so those segments were excluded. When HLA alleles, especially DR and DQ, strongly co-occurred, TCR associations were difficult to assign to individual alleles. An earlier analysis of approximately 530 of the donors showed that most TCR beta V segments appeared in productive rearrangements either about 90% or about 30% of the time, which broadly matched IMGT annotations. A later analysis found that TCR association rates varied across HLA loci, with DRB1 alleles showing the most associated TCRs and HLA-C alleles the fewest. The authors suggested that the approach could potentially be generalized to other disease states and immunological phenotypes. Sequencing depth was assumed to be roughly uniform across donors in the presence/absence analyses, though that assumption may not hold. Because some donors lacked HLA typing at each locus, the association tests relied only on the typed subset. At a false discovery rate of 0.05, a later analysis linked about 17,000 TCR beta sequences to specific HLA alleles. A later analysis found that HLA-associated TCR beta chains were more clonally expanded and had lower generation probabilities than equally common non-associated chains. This cohort had only TCR beta chains sequenced, and the lack of alpha or paired-chain data limited which features could be detected. Because counts were too low, roughly 16 rarely observed V segments, including chromosome 9 orphons, were excluded from the earlier analysis of under 650 of the donors. In both the original and validation cohorts, the classifier was reported to diagnose cytomegalovirus status with high specificity and sensitivity. An association between a missense DCLRE1C variant and V-gene and J-gene trimming of TCR beta chains was found in a later genetic analysis and replicated in an independent cohort. A few of the identified cytomegalovirus-associated TCR beta chains were confirmed in vitro to be specific for cytomegalovirus antigens. Linkage disequilibrium might explain the correlated functional status among segregating V segments, but an unknown experimental factor could not be excluded. A later analysis found that most CMV-associated TCR beta chains appeared HLA-restricted, with HLA associations seemingly driven largely by CMV exposure. The study gave a list of 150 to 200 TCR beta chains associated with cytomegalovirus. A cluster of highly shared sequence variants was judged likely to represent a technical artifact of the sequencing pipeline. For the cohort, immune exposure information was limited to CMV serostatus. A further reported finding was that TCR beta sequences accurately predicted the HLA-A and HLA-B alleles for most subjects in the first cohort. Most TCR sequences were seen in very few donors, while some public TCRs were found in many individuals.

The library was obtained by the immunoSEQ multiplex PCR assay. For the multiplex PCR, a mixture combining 60 forward primers for TCR Vbeta segments and 13 reverse primers for TCR Jbeta segments was used. Amplification of the CDR3 region of rearranged TCR beta genes was performed with a multiplex PCR assay on genomic DNA. The amplified TCR beta libraries were sequenced on the Illumina HiSeq System as 87-base-pair reads. As for the original processing: Across the 666 repertoires, a later analysis counted 80 million or so unique TCR beta chains, 8.5 million to 12 million of which were shared by at least two donors. A nearest-neighbor algorithm error-corrected the raw reads and collapsed the reads into unique sequences, merging closely related sequences to remove PCR and sequencing errors. V, D and J gene segments were assigned by aligning CDR3 sequences to IMGT reference sequences. For a sequence to be retained, a match of at least six nucleotides to both a V gene segment and a J gene segment was required. Rearrangements were classified as productive when the CDR3 lacked stop codons and remained in frame with V and J, and all other rearrangements were classified as non-productive. CDR3 was defined by IMGT convention, running from the second conserved V-encoded cysteine to the conserved J-encoded phenylalanine. In an earlier analysis of some 550 of the donors, sequences lacking an unambiguous match to a single V gene segment were excluded. An earlier analysis of 500 to 700 of the donors classified V segments as functional when productive rearrangements were above 56.7% and as segregating when the standard deviation between donors was above 5%. A statistical classification framework was built for diagnosing cytomegalovirus status from the catalog of TCR beta chain sequences. A later analysis assigned V and J genes by comparing TCR nucleotide sequences with IMGT/GENE-DB human TR gene sequences. A later analysis assigned CDR3 sequences and most-parsimonious VDJ recombination scenarios with the TCRdist pipeline. A later analysis defined each TCR beta chain by its CDR3 amino acid sequence plus V-gene family, and excluded reads lacking a unique V-gene family. As a way to deal with suspected cross-contamination and a sequencing artifact, a later analysis dropped roughly 600 nucleotide sequences that were highly shared and had low generation probability. In a later analysis, a clonal expansion index for each public chain was calculated from normalized within-repertoire ranks of inferred template counts. In a later analysis, generation probabilities were computed using a VDJ recombination model fitted to out-of-frame rearrangements, and the results were checked against IGoR. Hypergeometric tests were used in a later analysis to score TCR-TCR, TCR-HLA and TCR-CMV co-occurrence, with a repertoire-size bias correction applied to the TCR pairs. A later analysis estimated false discovery rates by permuting HLA or CMV assignments 20 times. A later analysis grouped co-occurring TCRs with DBSCAN, adding TCRdist sequence similarity when clustering within HLA-allele-positive subsets. For co-occurrence clustering, repertoires with fewer than 30,000 or more than 120,000 public chains were excluded, along with roughly 5 repertoires with anomalous nucleotide sharing. The table comes from immuneACCESS by way of TCRdb, which keeps in-frame sequences with V and J called. Part of the clones is missing from these tables; in studies checked, under half for an unresolved V gene and the rest for unknown reasons. V and J calls and clone size are those listed in that table; D and trimming were worked out from the DNA. The sample yields some 120,000 clones; roughly 9% were counted once. Jointly, the top ten make up less than 6.5% of the sample.

V has 2 bases trimmed and J has 2 bases trimmed; junction bases matching no gene number 1. The CDR3 contains 16 residues, cysteine and phenylalanine counted. Solely the CDR3 DNA is kept, with 48 bases framed from the first base. The germline V gene yields KGHSH for CDR1 and LQKENI for CDR2. The cohort comprised some 680 healthy bone marrow donors. At the time of sampling, every cohort member was nominally healthy, though immune exposures that went unrecorded were likely present. The donor tested CMV seropositive and was one of the 289 seropositive cohort members. A peripheral blood sample was collected from each donor, and TCR beta sequencing was performed on peripheral blood mononuclear cells. Genomic DNA was extracted from the blood cell samples with the Qiagen DNeasy Blood Extraction Kit.

The clonotype comes from a woman aged 40 to 55 in good health and CMV-seropositive. Specimen: PBMCs. Recombination connected TRBV18 to TRBJ2-5, with 14 bases aligning to TRBD2. CDR3 sequence: CASSPGLAGGQETQYF. Read as DNA, the sequence is TGTGCCAGCTCACCAGGACTAGCGGGGGGTCAAGAGACCCAGTACTTC.